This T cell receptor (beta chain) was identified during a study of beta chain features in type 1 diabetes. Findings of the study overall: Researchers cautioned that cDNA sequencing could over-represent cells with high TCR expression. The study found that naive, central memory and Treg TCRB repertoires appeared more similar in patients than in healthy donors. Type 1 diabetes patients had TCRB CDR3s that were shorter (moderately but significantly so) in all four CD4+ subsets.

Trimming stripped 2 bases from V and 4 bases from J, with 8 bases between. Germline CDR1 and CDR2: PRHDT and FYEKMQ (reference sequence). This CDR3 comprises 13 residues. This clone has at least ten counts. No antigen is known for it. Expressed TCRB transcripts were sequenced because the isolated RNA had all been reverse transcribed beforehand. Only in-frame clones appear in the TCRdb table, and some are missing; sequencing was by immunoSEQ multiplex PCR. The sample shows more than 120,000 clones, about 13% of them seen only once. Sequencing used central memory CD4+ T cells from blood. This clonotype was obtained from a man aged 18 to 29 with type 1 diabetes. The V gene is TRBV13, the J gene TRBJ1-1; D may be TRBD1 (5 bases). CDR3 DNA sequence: TGTGCCAGCAGCTTACAGGGAGGCACTGAAGCTTTCTTT. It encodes CASSLQGGTEAFF.